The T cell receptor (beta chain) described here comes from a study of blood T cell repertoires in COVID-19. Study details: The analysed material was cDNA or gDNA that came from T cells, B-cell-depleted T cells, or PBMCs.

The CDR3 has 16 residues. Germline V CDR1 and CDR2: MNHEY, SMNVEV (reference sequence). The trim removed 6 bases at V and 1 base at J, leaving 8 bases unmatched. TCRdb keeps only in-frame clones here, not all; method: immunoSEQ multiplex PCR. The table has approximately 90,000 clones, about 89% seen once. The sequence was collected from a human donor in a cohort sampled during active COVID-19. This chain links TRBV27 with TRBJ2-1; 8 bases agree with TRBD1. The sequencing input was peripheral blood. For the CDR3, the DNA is TGTGCCAGCAGCCTTCACGGACAGGGTTCCTACAATGAGCAGTTCTTC. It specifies CASSLHGQGSYNEQFF.